These T cell receptor beta chains were read from a single sample in a study of control samples from healthy donors and cancer patients. Assay used: immunoSEQ multiplex PCR; TCRdb lists only in-frame clones, some missing. The data contain some 41,000 clones, more than 70% of them seen just once; the ten biggest clones take up about a tenth. The sequencing input was PBMCs. The source of these receptors is a woman aged 60-70 years with lung cancer. Each CDR3 is given with its conserved first and last residue.

V: TRBV6-2/TRBV6-3; J: TRBJ2-5; CDR3: CASSYTAGETQYF
V: TRBV2; J: TRBJ2-5; CDR3: CASSAGTGEETQYF
V: TRBV7-6; J: TRBJ2-5; CDR3: CASTWTGMGVETQYF
V: TRBV6-1; J: TRBJ2-7; CDR3: CASSEKTGGGHEQYF
V: TRBV3-1/TRBV3-2; J: TRBJ2-2; CDR3: CASRQTGATGELFF
V: TRBV27; J: TRBJ1-5; CDR3: CASSPRWTGVSNQPQHF
V: TRBV19; J: TRBJ1-5; CDR3: CASRDSNQPQHF
V: TRBV4-1; J: TRBJ2-1; CDR3: CASSQDRGTGVYNEQFF
V: TRBV2; J: TRBJ1-5; CDR3: CASSDLGQPQHF
V: TRBV27; J: TRBJ2-1; CDR3: CASSPGGNEQFF
V: TRBV9; J: TRBJ2-7; CDR3: CASSGNIAGPVWEQYF
V: TRBV24-1; J: TRBJ2-7; CDR3: CASFNRGHEQYF
V: TRBV7-2; J: TRBJ2-3; CDR3: CASSTRDALDTQYF
V: TRBV7-6; J: TRBJ1-6; CDR3: CASSHGTGNNSPLHF
V: TRBV9; J: TRBJ2-7; CDR3: CASSLGQLISYEQYF
V: TRBV19; J: TRBJ1-1; CDR3: CASRGDRGRGNTEAFF
V: TRBV6-4; J: TRBJ2-1; CDR3: CASSDLPDSSEQFF
V: TRBV7-9; J: TRBJ2-2; CDR3: CASSPVTSGNTGELFF
V: TRBV29-1; J: TRBJ1-1; CDR3: CSVALPTEGLGAFF
V: TRBV2; J: TRBJ2-5; CDR3: CASSGDRLIGGYQETQYF
V: TRBV3-1/TRBV3-2; J: TRBJ1-2; CDR3: CASSQRGALWGYTF
V: TRBV5-1; J: TRBJ2-7; CDR3: CASSLVRGTGGYEQYF
V: TRBV18; J: TRBJ1-1; CDR3: CASRDGQGNTEAFF
V: TRBV11-2; J: TRBJ2-5; CDR3: CASSLGGRQTQYF
V: TRBV5-1; J: TRBJ2-5; CDR3: CASSLGSREETQYF
V: TRBV19; J: TRBJ2-1; CDR3: CASSLFSGRRDNEQFF
V: TRBV12-5; J: TRBJ2-7; CDR3: CASGPPRGLPPYEQYF
V: TRBV7-9; J: TRBJ2-1; CDR3: CASTDSGGSYNEQFF
V: TRBV4-1; J: TRBJ1-1; CDR3: CASSQAYRGGTEAFF
V: TRBV12-5; J: TRBJ1-1; CDR3: CASGSSRLGFEGRGGTEAFF
V: TRBV19; J: TRBJ2-7; CDR3: CASSRTSGRAEQYF
V: TRBV19; J: TRBJ2-6; CDR3: CASSIDPSGANVLTF
V: TRBV14; J: TRBJ1-2; CDR3: CASSQVQGNGYTF
V: TRBV7-9; J: TRBJ2-1; CDR3: CASSLEVGREQFF
V: TRBV9; J: TRBJ2-5; CDR3: CASGGLAGNQETQYF
V: TRBV19; J: TRBJ2-1; CDR3: CASSLWTGYNEQFF
V: TRBV9; J: TRBJ2-3; CDR3: CASSAPGGALNLADTQYF
V: TRBV7-3; J: TRBJ1-1; CDR3: CASSYIRGAPLF
V: TRBV3-1/TRBV3-2; J: TRBJ1-2; CDR3: CASKRDREAGGYTF
V: TRBV11-2; J: TRBJ2-1; CDR3: CASSYRGVGFF
V: TRBV4-1; J: TRBJ2-2; CDR3: CASRLVPTLAGETGELFF
V: TRBV19; J: TRBJ1-5; CDR3: CASTPGLYGVNQPQHF
V: TRBV4-2; J: TRBJ1-6; CDR3: CASSQADTYNSPLHF
V: TRBV5-5; J: TRBJ2-7; CDR3: CASSGQGNKGEQYF
V: TRBV2; J: TRBJ2-7; CDR3: CASSYAGTSGRAYEQYF
V: TRBV7-2; J: TRBJ1-2; CDR3: CASSLHMAYDNGYTF